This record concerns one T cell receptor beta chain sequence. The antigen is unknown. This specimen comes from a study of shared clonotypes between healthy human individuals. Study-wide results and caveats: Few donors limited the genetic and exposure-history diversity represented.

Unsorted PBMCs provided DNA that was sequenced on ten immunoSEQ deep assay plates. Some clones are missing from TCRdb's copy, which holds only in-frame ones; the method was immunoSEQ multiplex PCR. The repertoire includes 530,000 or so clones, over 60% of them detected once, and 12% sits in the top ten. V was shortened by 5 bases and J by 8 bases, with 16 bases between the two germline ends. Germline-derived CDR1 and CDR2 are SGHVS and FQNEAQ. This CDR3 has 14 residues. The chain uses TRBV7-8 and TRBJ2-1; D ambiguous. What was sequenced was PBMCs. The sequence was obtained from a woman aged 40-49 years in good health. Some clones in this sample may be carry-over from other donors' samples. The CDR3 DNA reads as TGTGCCAGCAGCCTCCGGGCCAAAGGCTATGAGCAGTTCTTC. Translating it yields CASSLRAKGYEQFF.